Below are 2 T cell receptor beta chains sequenced from a single sample in a study of STAT5B mutations in CD4+ large granular lymphocyte leukemia. Profiling relied on immunoSEQ multiplex PCR, and the TCRdb table lists in-frame clones only, not all of them. The sample carries over 8,000 clones, about four fifths recorded once. Sequenced: PBMCs. The receptors shown here come from a man aged 55 to 70 with CD4+ T-cell large granular lymphocyte leukemia.

This clone has more than one count but fewer than ten. The gene calls are TRBV11-1 and TRBJ2-1, with 9 nucleotides matching TRBD2. Trimming cost V 4 bases and J 9 bases; bases outside gene matches: 1. Germline assignment: CDR1 SGHAT and CDR2 FQDESV (reference sequence). The CDR3 loop spans 12 amino acids. The DNA of the CDR3 is TGTGCCAGCAGCTGGACTAGCGTTGAGCAGTTCTTC. Amino acid sequence: CASSWTSVEQFF.

This chain connects TRBV9 to TRBJ1-3; D is uncertain. V dropped 1 base and J dropped 2 bases, with 10 bases sitting between them. The CDR3 contains 15 residues. CDR1 and CDR2 from the germline V gene are SGDLS and YYNGEE. The CDR3 DNA is TGTGCCAGCAGCGTAATGGGGTTGCCTGGAAACACCATATATTTT. Protein sequence: CASSVMGLPGNTIYF. Full variable domain (outside the CDR3, taken from reference TRBV9 and TRBJ1-3): DSGVTQTPKHLITATGQRVTLRCSPRSGDLSVYWYQQSLDQGLQFLIQYYNGEERAKGNILERFSAQQFPDLHSELNLSSLELGDSALYFCASSVMGLPGNTIYFGEGSWLTVV.